This T cell receptor beta chain was captured by sequencing in a study of T cells in Graves' hyperthyroidism and ophthalmopathy (dated by TCRdb to the late 2010s). With regard to the full study: Peripheral blood samples were taken at initial diagnosis, before any treatment was given. Prospective prediction of ophthalmopathy was tested in an independent validation cohort of some 20 hyperthyroidism patients and some 17 patients who later progressed to ophthalmopathy. TCR Vbeta CDR3 sequencing of 120 to 150 peripheral blood samples (fewer than 45 ophthalmopathy, approximately 80 hyperthyroidism and roughly 17 progressor patients) is reported in the paper. The 75 to 100 discovery patients were randomly split 7:3 into training and test sets. Thyroid tissue and blood T-cell repertoires from roughly six Graves' hyperthyroidism patients were also compared in the study. After sampling, hyperthyroidism patients received methimazole starting at 30 mg daily, and ophthalmopathy patients received high-dose intravenous methylprednisolone. TCR V-J signatures able to tell the groups apart were searched for in a discovery cohort of 95 or so patients, of whom roughly 42 had Graves' ophthalmopathy and roughly 57 had stable Graves' hyperthyroidism.

The CDR3 spans 11 residues, from the cysteine through the phenylalanine. The read is trimmed to its CDR3 DNA, 33 bases read in frame from base 1. A distance of 9 bases separates the germline ends of V and J, which lose 5 bases and 7 bases respectively. From the germline V gene, CDR1 is SGHDT and CDR2 is YYEEEE. Broader findings and caveats from the paper: A model built on a 13 V-J signature distinguished ophthalmopathy from stable hyperthyroidism, reaching over 85% sensitivity and 81% to 83% specificity in cross-validation and 80%/75% in testing. No statistical method was used to set the sample size in advance, and investigators knew the group allocation. In validation, the model predicted progression to ophthalmopathy with around 71% sensitivity and roughly 72% specificity, a median of around 6.6 months before onset. Most expanded thyroid clonotypes (frequency above 0.001) were also detected in blood, suggesting blood repertoires may reflect thyroid immune responses.

TCR beta CDR3 regions were amplified from RNA transcripts. The TCR CDR3 was subjected to a first round of RT-PCR using the HTBI primer set and the Qiagen OneStep RT-PCR kit. The libraries were constructed in a second round of multiplex PCR and then size-selected and purified. Libraries were sequenced paired-end with 100 bp reads on an Illumina HiSeq2000. From the authors' description of their analysis: Raw data were processed with SOAPnuke, discarding reads with adapters, uncalled bases, mean Phred below 15, or no exact constant-primer or identifier match. COPE v1.2.5 was used to merge the high-quality paired reads, and each unique nucleotide sequence was defined as a clonotype. MiTCR v1.1 was used to align clonotypes to the IMGT TRBV, TRBD and TRBJ reference segments. Only V-J combinations with frequency above 0.0001, covering 99% to 99.2% of repertoires, were analysed. The TCS score was defined as the ratio of F50 (clonal expansion) to E x V (chaos), calculated using BLOSUM62-based TCRdist between CDR3 peptides within each V-J. Welch's t-statistics and random forest reduced 514 V-J features to 13, which were used in a naive Bayes classifier (R e1071). TCRdb handled the public reads itself, with Q25 trimming in fastp and clone calling in MiXCR, and kept productive beta chains. All rows with the same CDR3 protein become a single entry with the most common DNA and genes. These V and J calls are TCRdb output, not the study's own analysis. The sample table holds under 750,000 distinct CDR3 sequences, of which around 20% were seen once. The ten largest clones capture approximately 15% of the sample.

Hyperthyroidism patients were newly diagnosed, with disease duration under 2 months, and aged 18 to 65 years. The study excluded patients with uncontrolled infections, other autoimmune diseases, pregnancy or lactation. Diagnoses were based on clinical symptoms, serum thyroxine and TRAb, thyroid ultrasound and orbital computed tomography. For progressor patients, blood was drawn at the first diagnosis of hyperthyroidism, before any ophthalmopathy symptoms had appeared. Ficoll-Paque density gradient centrifugation was used to isolate PBMCs from around 9.1 ml of fresh peripheral blood. Patients classed as progressors first received a Graves' hyperthyroidism diagnosis and then went on to develop ophthalmopathy during follow-up. Trizol reagent was used to extract total RNA, and RNA quality was then checked on an Agilent 2100 Bioanalyzer. This clonotype was recorded at least ten times. Its recognized antigen is unknown. No qualities accompany the bases; no much larger clone lies one base away.

Rearrangement joined TRBV5-6 to TRBJ1-2; there is no confident call for the D gene. The sample consisted of blood. The clonotype comes from a woman in her forties or fifties with Graves' hyperthyroidism that later progressed to Graves' ophthalmopathy. The sequenced DNA: TGTGCCAGCAGACTGATAGGTGGCTACACCTTC. Its coded protein is CASRLIGGYTF.